The 11 T cell receptor beta chains below all came from one sample that was sequenced in a study of blood T cell repertoires in COVID-19. TCRdb's copy holds only in-frame clones and misses some; the assay was immunoSEQ multiplex PCR. The sample comprises 35,000 or so clones, about nine tenths of which are singletons, and 9% to 13% rests with the top ten. Sequencing used peripheral blood. These receptors originate from a man in his 70s with acute or convalescent COVID-19.

The chain combines TRBV11-2 with TRBJ2-1; 11 nucleotides match TRBD2. Germline CDR1 and CDR2: SGHAT and FQNNGV. This CDR3 spans 14 amino acids. V lost 6 bases, J lost 12 bases, and 10 bases stayed unmatched. CDR3 protein: CASRAGLAVSGQFF. The CDR3 bases are TGTGCCAGCAGGGCGGGACTAGCGGTTTCGGGGCAGTTCTTC. Full variable domain (remainder filled in from reference TRBV11-2 and TRBJ2-1): EAGVAQSPRYKIIEKRQSVAFWCNPISGHATLYWYQQILGQGPKLLIQFQNNGVVDDSQLPKDRFSAERLKGVDSTLKIQPAKLEDSAVYLCASRAGLAVSGQFFGPGTRLTVL.

This clone was observed a few times. The chain has TRBV2 and TRBJ1-2; D ambiguous. CDR1 and CDR2 (germline): SNHLY, FYNNEI. The length of the CDR3 is 13 residues. V gave up 3 bases and J gave up 8 bases, with 13 bases separating them. The CDR3 DNA follows: TGTGCCAGCAGTGAGTTGCCAGTCAGGGGCTACACCTTC. The encoded protein is CASSELPVRGYTF.

The chain joins TRBV19 to TRBJ1-5; a possible D gene is TRBD1 (5 bases). The V end was cut by 5 bases, the J end by 1 base, with 18 bases between. The length of the CDR3 is 17 residues. Germline CDR1 is LNHDA and CDR2 is SQIVND (reference sequence). The CDR3 DNA reads TGTGCCAGTAGTCTTCGGAGCGACCGGGGGAGCAATCAGCCCCAGCATTTT. Translation gives CASSLRSDRGSNQPQHF.

This chain's CDR3 is CASSFSRDGETQYF. In DNA form, the CDR3 reads TGTGCCAGCAGCTTCTCCAGGGATGGCGAGACCCAGTACTTC. V is TRBV7-2 and J is TRBJ2-5; D may be TRBD1 (5 bases). Germline CDR1 SGHTA, CDR2 FQGNSA. There are 14 residues in the CDR3. The germline V and J ends were trimmed by 3 bases and 5 bases, with 13 bases remaining between them.

The chain recombines TRBV6-2 or TRBV6-3 with TRBJ1-5; 7 bases fit TRBD1. Germline CDR1 MNHEY, CDR2 SVGEGT. The CDR3 is made up of 14 amino acids. J lost 6 bases, V lost 7 bases, and 9 bases had no gene match. CDR3 in amino acids: CASTPSPGGQPQHF. CDR3 coding DNA: TGTGCCAGCACCCCTAGTCCAGGGGGTCAGCCCCAGCATTTT.

The rearrangement uses TRBV6-5 and TRBJ1-4; a weak D match, TRBD1 (5 bases). V dropped 2 bases and J dropped 0 bases, with 10 bases sitting between them. The CDR3 consists of 16 residues. Germline values: CDR1 MNHEY, CDR2 SVGAGI. The CDR3 here is CASSYAGHATNEKLFF. The CDR3 bases are TGTGCCAGCAGTTACGCAGGGCATGCAACTAATGAAAAACTGTTTTTT.

The rearrangement joins TRBV7-2 to TRBJ2-7, with 7 positions matching TRBD1. The CDR3 loop spans 14 amino acids. Germline V gives CDR1 SGHTA, CDR2 FQGNSA. V gave up 5 bases and J gave up 0 bases; unmatched junction bases: 4. The CDR3 loop reads CASSKGDSSYEQYF. The CDR3 nucleotides read TGTGCCAGCAGCAAGGGGGACAGCTCCTACGAGCAGTACTTC.

The gene calls are TRBV9 and TRBJ2-3, with D possibly TRBD1 on 5 matching bases. Germline CDR1 SGDLS, CDR2 YYNGEE. The CDR3 has 12 residues. The V end lost 4 bases, the J end lost 5 bases, and 8 bases lay between the germline ends. CDR3: CASSFQGDTQYF. CDR3 coding DNA: TGTGCCAGCAGCTTTCAGGGAGATACGCAGTATTTT.

The V call is TRBV7-2, the J call TRBJ2-5, with 8 bases fitting TRBD2. After removal of 5 bases from V and 2 bases from J, the junction contained 4 bases not matched to a gene. Per the germline V gene, CDR1 is SGHTA and CDR2 is FQGNSA. The CDR3 runs to 14 residues. The CDR3 here is CASSPSGLQETQYF. The CDR3 bases are TGTGCCAGCAGCCCTAGCGGGCTGCAAGAGACCCAGTACTTC.

This clone appeared once. The chain combines TRBV2 with TRBJ2-7; possible D gene TRBD2, 6 bases. V lost 8 bases and J 3 bases, leaving 8 bases between the germline ends. Germline V lookup: CDR1 SNHLY, CDR2 FYNNEI. The CDR3 spans 11 residues. CDR3: CASLGGYEQYF. CDR3 DNA sequence: TGTGCCAGCTTGGGGGGCTACGAGCAGTACTTC.

This chain links TRBV7-9 with TRBJ1-2, with 7 bases that match TRBD1. The germline gives CDR1 SEHNR, CDR2 FQNEAQ (reference sequence). The junction had 5 bases not matched to a gene; V was cut back by 4 bases and J by 3 bases. The CDR3 is 14 residues long. The CDR3 nucleotides are TGTGCCAGCAGCTATGGACAGGCATACTATGGCTACACCTTC. Its translation is CASSYGQAYYGYTF.